This T cell receptor beta chain appears in the sequencing data of a study of blood T cell repertoires in COVID-19 (dated by TCRdb to about 2020). Study-level background: Samples covering the acute and convalescent phases of COVID-19 were provided by collaborators in the United States, Italy and Spain. The prospective study material was composed of cDNA or gDNA derived from T cells, B-cell-depleted T cells, or PBMCs. Subjects who had been exposed to COVID-19, were actively infected with it, or had recovered from it provided the deeply sampled blood TCRbeta repertoires that made up the dataset. A freely available public database, intended as a resource for researchers studying the immune response to SARS-CoV-2, is where the repertoires were released. The samples were drawn from the first 160 participants of the ongoing ImmuneRACE study and from 950 to 1,500 subjects provided by 6 global collaborators. Nearly every sample came with metadata listing a de-identified subject ID, COVID-19 status, age in years and sex. Where available, HLA class I and class II types were taken from metadata supplied by the sample provider and were not determined by assay-based typing. The paper's findings and limits, for the study overall: The amount of clinical and demographic metadata varied by source and participant and was provided uncurated.

Based on the germline V gene (reference sequence), the CDR1 and CDR2 sequences are LNHDA and SQIVND. The germline V and J ends show losses of 3 bases and 5 bases respectively, and no gene match explains 4 bases of the junction. The CDR3, from cysteine to phenylalanine, totals 14 residues. Solely the CDR3 DNA is kept, with 42 bases framed from the first base. Remarks on this clone: Its antigen is not yet known. Base quality data are lacking; no much larger clone is found one base away.

In Seattle, one collaborating source enrolled patients while the infection was active and tracked those patients longitudinally over the course of disease. Each collaborating institution followed its own protocols to collect whole blood in K2EDTA tubes. Collaborator samples were shipped for TCRbeta analysis as frozen whole blood, isolated PBMCs, or DNA extracted from either sample type. TCRbeta CDR3 regions were amplified from genomic DNA using the immunoSEQ Assay, a bias-controlled multiplex PCR. In the original analysis: Within the assay, amplification of reference gene primers was used to estimate how many nucleated cells each sample contained. To quantify the absolute abundance of each unique TCRbeta CDR3 rearrangement, sequence reads were collapsed and filtered. For each sample, productive Simpson clonality was calculated as the square root of Simpson's diversity index over productive rearrangements. TCRdb provides this immuneACCESS table in a form limited to in-frame rearrangements. Some clones are lacking; in checked studies, under half of them reflect an unresolved V gene, and why the rest are absent is not known. Clone size and V and J calls were adopted from that table, with D and trimming inferred from the DNA. For this sample the table gives around 280,000 clones, of which 85% to 90% were detected only once. The ten largest clones represent roughly 12% of the sample.

The sample was peripheral blood. The sequence was collected from a woman aged 30 to 39 with COVID-19, enrolled during active disease. The chain links TRBV19 with TRBJ2-4, with 7 central nucleotides matching TRBD2. Read as DNA, the sequence is TGTGCCAGTAGTATTGGGGGGGACGAAAACATTCAGTACTTC. Its translation is CASSIGGDENIQYF.